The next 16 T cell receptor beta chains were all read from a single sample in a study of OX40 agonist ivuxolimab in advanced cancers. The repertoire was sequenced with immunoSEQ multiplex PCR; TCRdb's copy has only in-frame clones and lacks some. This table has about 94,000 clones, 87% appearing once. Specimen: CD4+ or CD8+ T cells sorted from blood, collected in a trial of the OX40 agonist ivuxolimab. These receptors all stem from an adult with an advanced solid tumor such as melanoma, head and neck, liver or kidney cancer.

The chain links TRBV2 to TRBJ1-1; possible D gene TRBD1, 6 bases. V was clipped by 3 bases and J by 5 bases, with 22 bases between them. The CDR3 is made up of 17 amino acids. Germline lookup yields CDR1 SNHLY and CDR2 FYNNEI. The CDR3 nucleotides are TGTGCCAGCAGTGACCTTGACAGGCTCCGGGTATGGACTGAAGCTTTCTTT. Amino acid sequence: CASSDLDRLRVWTEAFF.

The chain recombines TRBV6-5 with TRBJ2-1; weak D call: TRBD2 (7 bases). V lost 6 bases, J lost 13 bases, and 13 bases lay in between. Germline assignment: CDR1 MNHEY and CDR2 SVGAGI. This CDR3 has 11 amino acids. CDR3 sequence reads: CASSGGLTQFF. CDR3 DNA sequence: TGTGCCAGCAGCGGGGGGCTGACCCAGTTCTTC.

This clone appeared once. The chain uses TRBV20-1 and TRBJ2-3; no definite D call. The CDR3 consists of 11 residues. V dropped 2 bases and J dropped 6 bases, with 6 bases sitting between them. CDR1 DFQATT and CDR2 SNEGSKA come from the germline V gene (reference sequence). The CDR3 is CSARKFDTQYF. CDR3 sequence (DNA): TGCAGTGCTAGAAAGTTCGATACGCAGTATTTT.

The DNA for the CDR3 is TGTGCCACCAGCAGAAGCAATCAGCCCCAGCATTTT. It yields the protein CATSRSNQPQHF. The rearrangement uses TRBV15 and TRBJ1-5; D gene unclear. This CDR3 has 12 residues. Germline V gives CDR1 LNHNV, CDR2 YYDKDF (reference sequence). The ends were cut back, 2 bases at V and 1 base at J, with 0 bases in the middle.

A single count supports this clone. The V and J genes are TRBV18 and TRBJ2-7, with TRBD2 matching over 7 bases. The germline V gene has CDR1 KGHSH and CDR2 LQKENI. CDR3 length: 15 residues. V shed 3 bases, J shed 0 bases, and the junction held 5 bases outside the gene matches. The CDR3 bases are TGTGCCAGCTCACCCCCGGGGGGAGGCTCCTACGAGCAGTACTTC. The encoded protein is CASSPPGGGSYEQYF.

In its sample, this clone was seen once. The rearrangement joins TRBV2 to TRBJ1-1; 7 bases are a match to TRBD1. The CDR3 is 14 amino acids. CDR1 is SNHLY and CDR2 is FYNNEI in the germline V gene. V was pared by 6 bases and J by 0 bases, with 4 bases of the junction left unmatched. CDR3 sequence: CASRGGTVNTEAFF. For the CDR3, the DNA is TGTGCCAGCAGAGGAGGGACAGTGAACACTGAAGCTTTCTTT.

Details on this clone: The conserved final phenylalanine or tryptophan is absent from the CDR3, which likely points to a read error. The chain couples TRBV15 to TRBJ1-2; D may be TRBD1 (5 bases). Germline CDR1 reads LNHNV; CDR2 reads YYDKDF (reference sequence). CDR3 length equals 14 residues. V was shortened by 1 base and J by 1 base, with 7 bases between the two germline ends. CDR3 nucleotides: TGTGCCACCAGCAGAGGTCAGGGTAACTATGGCTACACCCTC. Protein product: CATSRGQGNYGYTL.

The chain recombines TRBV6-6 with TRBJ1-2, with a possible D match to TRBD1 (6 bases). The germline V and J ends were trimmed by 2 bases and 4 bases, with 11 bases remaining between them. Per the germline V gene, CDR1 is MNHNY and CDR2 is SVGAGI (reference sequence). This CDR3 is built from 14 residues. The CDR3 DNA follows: TGTGCCAGCAGTTACGGGGGGGGGCTCTATGGCTACACCTTC. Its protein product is CASSYGGGLYGYTF.

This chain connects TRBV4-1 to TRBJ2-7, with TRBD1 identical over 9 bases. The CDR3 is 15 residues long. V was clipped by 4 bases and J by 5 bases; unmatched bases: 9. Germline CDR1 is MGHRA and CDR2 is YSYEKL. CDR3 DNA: TGCGCCAGCAGCCCCCAGGAGGACAGGGGACACGAGCAGTACTTC. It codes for CASSPQEDRGHEQYF.

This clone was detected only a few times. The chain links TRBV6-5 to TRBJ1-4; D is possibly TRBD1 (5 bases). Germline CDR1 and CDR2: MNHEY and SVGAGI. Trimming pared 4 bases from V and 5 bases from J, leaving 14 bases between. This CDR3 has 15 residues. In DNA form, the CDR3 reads TGTGCCAGCAGTTCCCCGCGCCGGGGCAATGAAAAACTGTTTTTT. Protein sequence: CASSSPRRGNEKLFF.

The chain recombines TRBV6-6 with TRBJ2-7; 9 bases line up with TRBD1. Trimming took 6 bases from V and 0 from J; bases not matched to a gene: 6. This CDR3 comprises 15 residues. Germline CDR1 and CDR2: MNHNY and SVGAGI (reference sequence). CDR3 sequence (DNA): TGTGCCAGCAGACCAGGACAGGGGAGCTCCTACGAGCAGTACTTC. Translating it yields CASRPGQGSSYEQYF.

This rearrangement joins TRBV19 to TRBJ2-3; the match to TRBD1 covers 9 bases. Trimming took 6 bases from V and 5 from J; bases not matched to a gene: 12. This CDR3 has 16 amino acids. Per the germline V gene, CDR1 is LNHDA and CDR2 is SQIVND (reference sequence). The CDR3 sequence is CASSLPGTGTQDTQYF. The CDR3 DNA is TGTGCCAGTAGCCTCCCAGGGACAGGGACACAAGATACGCAGTATTTT.

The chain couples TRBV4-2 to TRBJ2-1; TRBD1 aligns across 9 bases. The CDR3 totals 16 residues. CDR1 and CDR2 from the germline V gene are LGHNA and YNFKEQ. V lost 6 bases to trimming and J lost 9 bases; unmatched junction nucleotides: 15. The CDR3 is CASRGVGQGNPGEQFF. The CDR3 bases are TGTGCCAGCAGAGGTGTCGGACAGGGGAATCCAGGTGAGCAGTTCTTC.

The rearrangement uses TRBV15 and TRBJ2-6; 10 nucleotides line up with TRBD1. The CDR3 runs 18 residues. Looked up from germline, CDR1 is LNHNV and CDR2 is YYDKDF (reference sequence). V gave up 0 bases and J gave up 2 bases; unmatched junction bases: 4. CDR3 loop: CATSRDIDRGPGANVLTF. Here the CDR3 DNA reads TGTGCCACCAGCAGAGATATCGACAGGGGGCCTGGGGCCAACGTCCTGACTTTC. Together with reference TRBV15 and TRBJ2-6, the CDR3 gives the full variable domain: DAMVIQNPRYQVTQFGKPVTLSCSQTLNHNVMYWYQQKSSQAPKLLFHYYDKDFNNEADTPDNFQSRRPNTSFCFLDIRSPGLGDTAMYLCATSRDIDRGPGANVLTFGAGSRLTVL.

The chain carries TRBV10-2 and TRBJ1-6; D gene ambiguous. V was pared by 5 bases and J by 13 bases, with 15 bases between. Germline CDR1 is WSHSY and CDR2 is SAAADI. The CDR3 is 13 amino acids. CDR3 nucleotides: TGCGCCAGCAGTCCCGGACGGGAACCCCCCCTCCACTTT. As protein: CASSPGREPPLHF.

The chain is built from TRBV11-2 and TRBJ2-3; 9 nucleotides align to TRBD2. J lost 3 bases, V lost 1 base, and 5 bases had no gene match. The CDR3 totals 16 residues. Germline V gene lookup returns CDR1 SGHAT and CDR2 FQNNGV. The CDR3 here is CASSLVSGGMTDTQYF. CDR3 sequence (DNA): TGTGCCAGCAGCTTAGTGAGCGGGGGGATGACAGATACGCAGTATTTT.